This T cell receptor (beta chain) is drawn from a study of T-cell reconstitution after alpha-beta-depleted transplantation in children. This sample's TCRbeta library carried unique molecular identifier barcodes. In TCRdb, the PCR reads were re-called with MiXCR into one record per CDR3 protein. The sample shows approximately 980,000 distinct CDR3 sequences, roughly 29% of them seen only once. Study results and caveats: About two months after transplant, alpha-beta T cells reportedly came from several hundred expanded graft clones. From surviving recipient T cells and thymic progenitors came the high day-60 TCRbeta diversity observed in some patients. It was newly produced T cells that mostly accounted for T-cell counts and diversity one year after transplant.

The CDR3 is 16 amino acids. Germline CDR1 SGHRS, CDR2 YFSETQ. The germline V and J ends were trimmed by 4 bases and 2 bases, with 17 bases remaining between them. This clonotype was seen a few times. Antigen specificity is unknown. This chain uses TRBV5-1 with TRBJ2-3; TRBD2 is a possible D gene (6 bases). This TCR was recovered from a boy younger than two who had a stem cell transplant for SCID, so the T cells may come from the graft donor. Source: PBMCs, mostly from graft donor cells, taken 360 days after TCRalphabeta/CD19-depleted stem cell transplant. Here the CDR3 DNA reads TGCGCCAGCAGCCCGGGGACTTTATCTTCCACAGATACGCAGTATTTT. Its protein is CASSPGTLSSTDTQYF.